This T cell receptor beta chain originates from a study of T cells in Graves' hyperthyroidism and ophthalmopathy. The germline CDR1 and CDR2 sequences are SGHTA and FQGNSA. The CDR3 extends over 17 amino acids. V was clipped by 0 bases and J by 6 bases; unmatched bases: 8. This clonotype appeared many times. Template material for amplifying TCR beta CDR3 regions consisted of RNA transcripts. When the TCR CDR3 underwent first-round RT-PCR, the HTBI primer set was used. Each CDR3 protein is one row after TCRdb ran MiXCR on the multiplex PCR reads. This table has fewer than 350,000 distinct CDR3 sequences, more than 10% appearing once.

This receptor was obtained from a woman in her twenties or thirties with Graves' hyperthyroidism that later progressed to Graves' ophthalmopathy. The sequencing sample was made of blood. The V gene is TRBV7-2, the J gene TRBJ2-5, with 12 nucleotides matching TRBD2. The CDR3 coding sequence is TGTGCCAGCAGCTTAGCGGCTAGCGGGAGGGCCACAAAGACCCAGTACTTC. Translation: CASSLAASGRATKTQYF.